This T cell receptor beta chain was captured in a study of blood T cell repertoires in COVID-19 (dated by TCRdb to about 2020). Regarding the complete study: Collaborator samples came from the United States, Italy and Spain and covered acute and convalescent phases of COVID-19. The dataset comprised deeply sampled blood TCRbeta repertoires from subjects exposed to, actively infected with, or recovered from COVID-19. The repertoires were released in a freely available public database intended as a resource for research on the immune response to SARS-CoV-2. A de-identified subject ID, COVID-19 status, age in years and sex were almost always included in the sample metadata. The material from the prospective study consisted of cDNA or gDNA derived from T cells, B-cell-depleted T cells, or PBMCs. Samples were obtained from the ongoing ImmuneRACE study (first 160 participants) and from over 1,000 subjects provided by 6 global collaborators. Where HLA class I and class II types were available, the types were taken from metadata supplied by the sample provider, not from assay-based typing.

A word on this clone: Its target antigen remains unknown. No quality values exist for individual bases; no much larger clone is one base distant.

Collaborating institutions collected whole blood in K2EDTA tubes following their own protocols. Collaborator samples were shipped for TCRbeta analysis as frozen whole blood, isolated PBMCs, or DNA extracted from either sample type. TCRbeta CDR3 regions were amplified from genomic DNA using the immunoSEQ Assay, a bias-controlled multiplex PCR. From the authors' description of their analysis: Nucleated cell counts per sample were estimated from amplification of reference gene primers within the assay. To quantify the absolute abundance of each unique TCRbeta CDR3 rearrangement, sequence reads were collapsed and filtered. For each sample, productive Simpson clonality was calculated as the square root of Simpson's diversity index across productive rearrangements. TCRdb re-hosts the immuneACCESS table, in-frame sequences only. Its copies lack some clones; in the studies checked, an unresolved V gene accounts for under half of them, and the cause for the rest is not known. V and J calls and clone size are copied from that table; D and trimming were computed from the DNA. A total of some 100,000 clones appear in this sample, more than 65% of them only once. The ten largest account for roughly 12% of the sample.

Study-wide findings and limitations: The quantity of clinical and demographic metadata differed by source and by participant and was supplied without curation.

The sequencing sample was made of peripheral blood. This TCR came from a woman in her 70s with acute or convalescent COVID-19.

The CDR3 protein: CASLEGRGGNKQFF. In nucleotides, the sequence is TGTGCCAGCCTGGAGGGGAGGGGCGGGAATAAGCAGTTCTTC. Rearrangement joined TRBV6-5 to TRBJ2-1; 7 central nucleotides agree with TRBD2. From the germline V gene, CDR1 is MNHEY and CDR2 is SVGAGI. Relative to germline, V is missing 8 bases and J is missing 11 bases, with 15 bases of the junction outside any gene match. The CDR3, from cysteine to phenylalanine, totals 14 residues. CDR3 DNA is the only sequence kept; it has 42 bases, read in frame from the first base.